Described below is a single TCR beta chain sequence and its context. Its antigen remains unidentified. No base qualities exist here, and no much larger clone lies one base off it. The Qiagen DNeasy kit was used to extract genomic DNA both from unsorted PBMCs and from the negatively selected CD4+ and CD8+ fractions. TCR beta CDR3 regions were amplified by immunoSEQ multiplex PCR using primers annealing to V and J segments. A synthetic immune receptor repertoire was used to minimize amplification bias, and remaining bias was computationally removed after sequencing. On the authors' methods: Repertoire diversity was quantified as the Shannon entropy index using custom Python scripts. Unsorted, CD4+ and CD8+ repertoires were examined separately, except in combined analyses, for which CD4+ and CD8+ sequences were merged in silico. A clone counted as expanded when the clone's frequency after treatment rose at least 2-fold relative to C1D1, and clones undetected at baseline were given a pseudocount of 0.5. Singleton clones were defined as clones with 0 or 1 copy at C1D1, and non-singleton clones were defined as clones with 2 or more copies. Clones expanded in unsorted samples were assigned a CD4+, CD8+ or unknown annotation through matching of protein sequences in sorted samples from the same patient. Wilcoxon tests on paired samples were used to test diversity changes from C1D1 to C4D1. TCRdb's version of the immuneACCESS table is confined to in-frame rearrangements and falls short of the full clone set. An unresolved V gene accounts for under half of the shortfall where checked; the remainder is of unknown origin. V and J calls plus clone size are reproduced from that table; the DNA served to infer D and trimming. The sample table contains 35,000 to 50,000 clones; only one count was recorded for roughly four fifths of them. About 10% of the sample belongs to the ten largest clones.

In the germline V gene (reference sequence), CDR1 corresponds to LNHDA and CDR2 to SQIVND. V and J are trimmed by 3 bases and 7 bases, and the gene matches miss 17 bases of the junction. From the cysteine up to the phenylalanine, the CDR3 has a length of 19 residues. Only the CDR3 part of the read is kept: 57 bases, read in frame from the first base. This specimen belongs to a study of PD-1 blockade in classical Hodgkin lymphoma (dated by TCRdb to 2019 to 2021). Looking at the study overall: Nivolumab dosing was 3 mg/kg intravenously every 2 weeks, continuing until either disease progression or unacceptable toxicity. The study used CyTOF and TCR beta sequencing to define a peripheral blood immune signature of response to PD-1 blockade in classical Hodgkin lymphoma.

Explained via the paper, the time point label denotes: cycle 1 day 1 (C1D1), immediately before nivolumab initiation. Every trial patient had relapsed after autologous stem cell transplantation, and cohorts A, B and C differed in prior brentuximab vedotin exposure. The trial cohort comprised around 60 patients with relapsed/refractory classical Hodgkin lymphoma whose best overall responses were complete response, partial response or progressive disease. In the multi-cohort phase II CheckMate 205 trial, trial patients received single-agent nivolumab. An independent review committee assessed best overall response by applying the 2007 International Working Group response criteria. Trial PBMCs were collected just before the start of nivolumab (C1D1) and during therapy at cycle 2 day 1 and cycle 4 day 1. Peripheral blood was collected in 8 mL Vacutainer Cell Preparation Tubes, from which PBMCs were isolated by centrifugation and then cryopreserved.

Study-wide findings and limitations: Baseline TCR diversity was reported to be lower in newly diagnosed patients than in healthy donors, and even lower in relapsed/refractory patients. Trial patients with a complete response had baseline diversity similar to that of newly diagnosed patients, while partial responders and progressors had significantly lower diversity. By C4D1, a significant rise was seen in CD4+ TCR diversity but not in CD8+ TCR diversity (p=0.0027 vs p=0.16), and the rise was most apparent among complete responders (p=0.02). Lower diversity was observed in patients in whom nivolumab was started less than 1 year after ASCT, and these patients were excluded from later analyses so that confounding by immune reconstitution would be avoided. Only a single clinical trial cohort was studied, and what caused the repertoire differences, possibly disease activity or prior therapy, remained undefined.

The sample was peripheral blood mononuclear cells (PBMCs), taken at baseline. The receptor was derived from a human donor with classical Hodgkin lymphoma. The chain uses TRBV19 and TRBJ2-1; a stretch of 11 junction bases matches TRBD2. The nucleotides read TGTGCCAGTAGTATTTTCGCGGGTGGGCCCAGGACTAGCGGGAATGAGCAGTTCTTC. Its protein is CASSIFAGGPRTSGNEQFF.